A selection of T cell receptor beta chains follows, all from one sample in a study of CD8 T cells in ankylosing spondylitis. One entry per CDR3 protein, called by TCRdb with MiXCR from the 5' RACE reads. The profile shows under 300,000 distinct CDR3 sequences, 18% of them singletons. Source material: blood, either unsorted or a sorted T cell fraction (not recorded which). These receptors were collected from a male donor with ankylosing spondylitis or in good health (not recorded which). The CDR3 runs from the conserved cysteine through the conserved F or W.

v_call cdr3_aa
TRBV12-3/TRBV12-4 CASSRGPVGETQYF
TRBV20-1 CSARSYLPWMVPYEQYF
TRBV4-2 CASSQDLAGTSPSWGEQYF
TRBV6-1 CASSQGAREGTHTQYF
TRBV10-1 CASSESREGPYTGELFF
TRBV4-3 CASSQDGLAAYNEQFF
TRBV19 CASTAGAWSEQYF
TRBV7-9 CASSLEQGWDEQYF
TRBV13 CASSLWPYEQYF
TRBV5-1 CASSLDRFEETQYF
TRBV2 CASKLSTVVNTEAFF
TRBV5-1 CASSPGTVNSGANVLTF
TRBV7-8 CASSFLFRGRGTEAFF
TRBV25-1 CASSPSEGTAPDEQYF
TRBV29-1 CSVEVPGRYEQYF
TRBV29-1 CSVEAGQSYEQYF
TRBV2 CASSEGQNEQPQHF
TRBV27 CASSFSGTGEQFF
TRBV27 CASSPLWQGAYEQYF
TRBV20-1 CSARDRGGTYEQYF
TRBV10-3 CDIEDRGHYGYTF
TRBV27 CASSLQGRFYEQYF
TRBV29-1 CSVLLGYEQYF
TRBV29-1 CSAIPGTENWEQYF
TRBV7-9 CASSPPQAYEQYF
TRBV29-1 CSVPGAKNIQYF
TRBV29-1 CSVEGPQVEQYF
TRBV25-1 CASSVRRGIETQYF
TRBV4-1 CASSQELNDRGHYEQFF
TRBV6-4 CASSDGGDDYGYTF
TRBV24-1 CATSDSAGVEYNEQFF
TRBV12-3/TRBV12-4 CASSPGGSAYEQYF
TRBV2 CASSVRDNEQFF
TRBV29-1 CSVEKDRDTYEQYF
TRBV11-2 CASSQGRRNSSYEQYF
TRBV5-5 CASSAASGIWNEQYF
TRBV12-3/TRBV12-4 CASNNRGHYTEAFF
TRBV5-1 CASSLGIQDRGVSNQPQHF
TRBV3-1 CASSQESGGRAPYNEQFF
TRBV20-1 CSAREISGRAREQYF
TRBV15 CATSRQGNYEQYF
TRBV27 CASSGQTYEQYF
TRBV6-1 CASSEPHPGLGDNEQFF
TRBV7-9 CASSARLADTQYF
TRBV9 CASSVVVGGDDEQFF
TRBV7-9 CASTHRDRTYEQYF
TRBV20-1 CSANGQGTEAFF
TRBV7-6 CASSLASGITDTQYF
TRBV3-1 CASSPPRDSLTDTQYF